The text below deals with one T cell receptor (beta chain). As yet, its antigen is unknown. The germline gives CDR1 KGHSH, CDR2 LQKENI. The CDR3 contains 14 residues. Trimming cost V 2 bases and J 1 base, with 8 bases left between them. This entry belongs to a study of lymphopenia after photon versus proton radiotherapy. Regarding the study as a whole: Post-nadir TCR diversity decline inversely tracked overall survival among those who died.

The table came from immunoSEQ multiplex PCR; TCRdb's copy has only in-frame clones and leaves some out. Among roughly 30,000 clones, 94% were seen once, and the ten largest hold under 0.8%. V and J are TRBV18 and TRBJ1-1, with D uncertain. The TCR comes from a woman aged 45-65 years with cholangiocarcinoma. Sample: peripheral blood, taken from a patient treated with photon-based radiotherapy. The CDR3 bases are TGTGCCAGCTCACCAGGCTCCTGGAACACTGAAGCTTTCTTT. As protein: CASSPGSWNTEAFF.